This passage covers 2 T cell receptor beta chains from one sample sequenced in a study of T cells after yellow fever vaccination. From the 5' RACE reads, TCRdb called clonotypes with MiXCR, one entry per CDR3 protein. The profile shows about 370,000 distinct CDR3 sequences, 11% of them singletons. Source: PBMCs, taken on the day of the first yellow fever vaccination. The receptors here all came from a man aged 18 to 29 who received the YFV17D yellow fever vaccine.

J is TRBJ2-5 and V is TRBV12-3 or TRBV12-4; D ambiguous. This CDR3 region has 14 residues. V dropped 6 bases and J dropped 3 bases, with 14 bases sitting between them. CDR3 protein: CASSLGAVKETQYF. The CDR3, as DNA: TGTGCCAGCAGCCTTGGTGCAGTAAAAGAGACCCAGTACTTC.

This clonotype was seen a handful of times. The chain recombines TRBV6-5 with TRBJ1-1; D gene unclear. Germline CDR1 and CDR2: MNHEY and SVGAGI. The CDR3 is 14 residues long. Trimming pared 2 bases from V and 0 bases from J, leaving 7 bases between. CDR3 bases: TGTGCCAGCAGTTACGGGGTTTTGAACACTGAAGCTTTCTTT. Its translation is CASSYGVLNTEAFF.